This T cell receptor (beta chain) originates from a study of shared clonotypes between healthy human individuals. Study-wide background: A donor's plate count was three for CD4 naive and three for CD4 memory; CD8 naive had two and CD8 memory one. Study-wide findings and caveats: Non-shared clonotypes had lower generation probabilities than those shared by all four donors.

Profiled with immunoSEQ multiplex PCR; TCRdb holds only in-frame clones, not every one. The sample has fewer than 350,000 clones, about nine tenths seen once. Trimming at V came to 5 bases and at J to 5 bases, leaving 7 bases not matched to a gene. The CDR3 is made up of 17 amino acids. Germline CDR1 and CDR2: MNHEY and SMNVEV (reference sequence). About this clone: What it binds is not known.

V usage is TRBV27 and J usage is TRBJ2-2; TRBD2 agrees at 14 bases. Specimen: memory CD8+ T cells sorted from blood. The subset was: CD45RO+ cells pooled with CCR7-negative TemRA cells. The receptor was isolated from a man younger than 35 in good health. Written as DNA, the CDR3 is TGTGCCAGCAGTATGGGACTAGCGGGAGTACGAACCGGGGAGCTGTTTTTT. Protein sequence: CASSMGLAGVRTGELFF.